The rows below give T cell receptor beta chains drawn from one sample of a study of siplizumab effects on memory and regulatory T cells. Sequencing used immunoSEQ multiplex PCR; TCRdb keeps in-frame clones, though not all of them. The sample has approximately 100,000 clones, under 95% seen once. The sequenced material came from Tregs sorted from blood. The receptors come from a human donor in good health. Each CDR3 is given with its conserved first and last residue. The order of the fields is V gene, D gene, clone size, J gene, CDR3 DNA, CDR3 protein. The D gene is left open where the match is weak. Some rows have no size entry. The others give once, few or many, or a class for an expanded clone.

TRBV5-4	TRBD1	.	TRBJ1-2	TGTGCCAGCAGCCCCCGGACAGGGGACCCTATGGGCTACACCTTC	CASSPRTGDPMGYTF
TRBV19	.	.	TRBJ1-3	TGTGCCAGTAGTATTTTGGAGAACTCTGGAAACACCATATATTTT	CASSILENSGNTIYF
TRBV9	.	.	TRBJ2-1	TGTGCCAGCAGCGTAGTTTCATCCTACAATGAGCAGTTCTTC	CASSVVSSYNEQFF
TRBV7-3	TRBD2	.	TRBJ2-3	TGTGCCAGCAGCAGACTAGCGGGAGGAGATACGCAGTATTTT	CASSRLAGGDTQYF
TRBV27	.	.	TRBJ1-1	TGTGCCAGCAGTCGAAGACAGCACCAACTTTGGGTGGGTGAAGCTTTCTTT	CASSRRQHQLWVGEAFF
TRBV11-3	.	.	TRBJ1-3	TGTGCCAGCAGCTTGGAGGTTGGAAACACCATATATTTT	CASSLEVGNTIYF
TRBV28	TRBD1	.	TRBJ2-1	TGTGCCACGCTCTGGACAGGGGGCAGCAATGAGCAGTTCTTC	CATLWTGGSNEQFF
TRBV14	TRBD1	.	TRBJ2-2	TGTGCCAGCAGGTCAACAGGGGGGACCGGGGAGCTGTTTTTT	CASRSTGGTGELFF
TRBV19	TRBD2	.	TRBJ2-1	TGTGCCAGTAGTATGACTAGCGGGGTCTACAATGAGCAGTTCTTC	CASSMTSGVYNEQFF
TRBV5-1	.	.	TRBJ2-7	TGCGCCAGCAGGCCTGGGACTGTCTCCTACGAGCAGTACTTC	CASRPGTVSYEQYF
TRBV6-5	.	.	TRBJ1-6	TGTGCCAGCAGTTACTCAACAGACAATAATTCACCCCTCCACTTT	CASSYSTDNNSPLHF
TRBV30	.	.	TRBJ2-7	TGTGCCTGGAGTGCCGACCCCGGGGAGCAGTACTTC	CAWSADPGEQYF
TRBV7-9	TRBD2	.	TRBJ2-7	TGTGCCAGCAGCTTTCTAGCGGGAGCCTACGAGCAGTACTTC	CASSFLAGAYEQYF
TRBV19	.	.	TRBJ2-7	TGTGCCAGTAGTATCCGGCCCTCTCGCCACGAGCAGTACTTC	CASSIRPSRHEQYF
TRBV10-2	.	.	TRBJ2-2	TGCGCCAGCGGAAGGGCGTCGTCAGGGGGGACCGGGGAGCTGTTTTTT	CASGRASSGGTGELFF
TRBV18	.	.	TRBJ2-1	TGTGCCAGCTCTCCCAGGGTTCGTCAAGCCTACAATGAGCAGTTCTTC	CASSPRVRQAYNEQFF
TRBV21-1	.	.	TRBJ1-6	TGTGCCAGCAGCACTCCGCCCCTCCACTTT	CASSTPPLHF
TRBV5-1	.	.	TRBJ1-1	TGCGCCAGCAGCTTGTCGGGGGCGAACACTGAAGCTTTCTTT	CASSLSGANTEAFF
TRBV19	.	.	TRBJ2-1	TGTGCCAGTAGTAACAGGAGATTGTACAATGAGCAGTTCTTC	CASSNRRLYNEQFF
TRBV28	TRBD1	.	TRBJ2-6	TGTGCCAGCAGTTCAACAGGGGTTGGGGCCAACGTCCTGACTTTC	CASSSTGVGANVLTF
TRBV7-8	TRBD2	.	TRBJ2-1	TGTGCCAGCAGGCTCAGCGGGAGTGTGAATGAGCAGTTCTTC	CASRLSGSVNEQFF
TRBV25-1	TRBD2	.	TRBJ2-6	TGTGCCAGCAGTGAATGGGGGGGCTCTGGGGCCAACGTCCTGACTTTC	CASSEWGGSGANVLTF
TRBV7-9	.	.	TRBJ1-5	TGTGCCAGCAGCTTAGATGGAAATCAGCCCCAGCATTTT	CASSLDGNQPQHF
TRBV5-1	TRBD2	.	TRBJ2-1	TGCGCCAGCAGCTTGGACGGACTAGCGGGGTACAATGAGCAGTTCTTC	CASSLDGLAGYNEQFF
TRBV6-5	.	.	TRBJ1-1	TGTGCCAGCAGTTACTCAATTGGTGGCACTGAAGCTTTCTTT	CASSYSIGGTEAFF
TRBV7-2	.	.	TRBJ1-1	TGTGCCAGCAGCTGGCAGGGGATTGAAGCTTTCTTT	CASSWQGIEAFF
TRBV5-1	TRBD2	.	TRBJ2-7	TGCGCCAGCAGCTTGGGACTAGCGGACCCCTCCTACGAGCAGTACTTC	CASSLGLADPSYEQYF
TRBV28	TRBD1	.	TRBJ1-2	TGTGCCAGCTCCGGGACAGGCCTTCTAGGCTACACCTTC	CASSGTGLLGYTF
TRBV28	.	.	TRBJ2-6	TGTGCCAGCAGCTACCCCTCAGGGGGGACGACTGGGGCCAACGTCCTGACTTTC	CASSYPSGGTTGANVLTF
TRBV6-5	TRBD1	.	TRBJ1-2	TGTGCCAGCAGACGGACAGGCTATGGCTACACCTTC	CASRRTGYGYTF
TRBV10-3	TRBD2	.	TRBJ2-7	TGTGCCATCAGTCCTAGCGGGGCCTACGAGCAGTACTTC	CAISPSGAYEQYF
TRBV19	.	.	TRBJ2-3	TGTGCCAGTAAAGGATTGGCAGTTGTGGGAGATACGCAGTATTTT	CASKGLAVVGDTQYF
TRBV27	.	.	TRBJ1-5	TGTGCCAGCAGTTCCCAGGGTTATAGCAATCAGCCCCAGCATTTT	CASSSQGYSNQPQHF
TRBV6-6	.	once	TRBJ2-1	TGTGCCAGCAGTTACGCCACGGGACAAGCTAATGAGCAGTTCTTC	CASSYATGQANEQFF
TRBV11-3	TRBD2	once	TRBJ2-1	TGTGCCAGCAGCTTAGCTAGCGGGAGAGGCAATGAGCAGTTCTTC	CASSLASGRGNEQFF
TRBV21-1	.	.	TRBJ1-5	TGTGCCAGCAGTGACCGATTAGCTACATGGCATCATCAGCCCCAGCATTTT	CASSDRLATWHHQPQHF
TRBV6-1	.	few	TRBJ2-7	TGTGCCAGCCTAACAGCCTACGAGCAGTACTTC	CASLTAYEQYF
TRBV7-9	.	.	TRBJ2-1	TGTGCCAGCAGCAGGACTGGATACAATGAGCAGTTCTTC	CASSRTGYNEQFF
TRBV28	.	.	TRBJ2-5	TGTGCCAGCAGTCCTCCCGTGGGGGGACGGCTGAACTTC	CASSPPVGGRLNF
TRBV5-4	.	.	TRBJ2-2	TGTGCCAGCAGCCCACCGTCGAACACCGGGGAGCTGTTTTTT	CASSPPSNTGELFF
TRBV2	.	once	TRBJ1-5	TGTGCCAGCAGCGGATTCAGGGACAATCAGCCCCAGCATTTT	CASSGFRDNQPQHF
TRBV7-9	TRBD2	.	TRBJ2-1	TGTGCCAGCAGCCGACTAGCGGGAGATGTGGGAAACAATGAGCAGTTCTTC	CASSRLAGDVGNNEQFF
TRBV10-1	.	.	TRBJ2-2	TGCGCCACCGCACCCGGAGGAGTCAACACCGGGGAGCTGTTTTTT	CATAPGGVNTGELFF
TRBV7-3	.	.	TRBJ2-7	TGTGCCAGCAGCTCCCTTTTGGGAGCCGAGCAGTACTTC	CASSSLLGAEQYF
TRBV28	TRBD2	.	TRBJ2-7	TGTGCCACGGGGACTAGCGGAGTCTACGAGCAGTACTTC	CATGTSGVYEQYF